These T cell receptor beta chains were read from a single sample in a study of cytomegalovirus exposure and HLA in healthy donors. The method was immunoSEQ multiplex PCR; TCRdb's version includes in-frame clones alone and lacks a portion of them. The sample holds approximately 77,000 clones, under 80% seen once. The sample consisted of PBMCs. Receptors were obtained from a man aged 55 to 70 in good health and CMV-seropositive. CDR3s include the opening cysteine and the closing phenylalanine or tryptophan. D genes are given only for firm matches. Rows give clone size only sometimes, using once, few, many, or a class for an expanded clone.

d_gene | abundance | j_gene | v_gene | CDR3aa | CDR3nt
TRBD2 | . | TRBJ2-1 | TRBV5-1 | CASSLTSGSVYEQFF | TGCGCCAGCAGCTTAACTAGCGGGAGTGTCTATGAGCAGTTCTTC
TRBD1 | . | TRBJ2-5 | TRBV7-9 | CASIPGGRETQYF | TGTGCCAGCATCCCAGGGGGTCGGGAGACCCAGTACTTC
TRBD2 | . | TRBJ2-1 | TRBV5-6 | CASSWRLAGYNEQFF | TGTGCCAGCAGCTGGAGACTAGCGGGATACAATGAGCAGTTCTTC
TRBD2 | . | TRBJ2-3 | TRBV4-3 | CASSQDLAGGAFLEDTQYF | TGCGCCAGCAGCCAAGATCTAGCGGGGGGGGCCTTCCTCGAAGATACGCAGTATTTT
. | . | TRBJ2-7 | TRBV5-5 | CASSLADMREQYF | TGTGCCAGCAGCTTGGCCGACATGAGAGAGCAGTACTTC
TRBD1 | . | TRBJ1-2 | TRBV9 | CASSVAGTGDGYTF | TGTGCCAGCAGCGTAGCCGGGACAGGGGATGGCTACACCTTC
. | . | TRBJ2-7 | TRBV5-5 | CASSFWSGEGEQYF | TGTGCCAGCAGCTTTTGGTCAGGGGAAGGCGAGCAGTACTTC
TRBD2 | . | TRBJ2-1 | TRBV2 | CASSREDNEQFF | TGTGCCAGCAGCCGGGAGGACAATGAGCAGTTCTTC
. | . | TRBJ2-5 | TRBV5-4 | CASSLARRETQYF | TGTGCCAGCAGCTTGGCTAGGCGGGAGACCCAGTACTTC
. | . | TRBJ2-7 | TRBV6-1 | CASSGRGSYEQYF | TGTGCCAGCAGTGGCAGGGGTTCCTACGAGCAGTACTTC
. | . | TRBJ2-4 | TRBV6-6 | CASSYSTADIQYF | TGTGCCAGCAGTTACTCGACAGCTGACATTCAGTACTTC
TRBD1 | . | TRBJ1-2 | TRBV5-5 | CASSPPYGQGTIGYGYTF | TGTGCCAGCAGCCCCCCATACGGACAGGGTACGATCGGCTATGGCTACACCTTC
TRBD1 | . | TRBJ2-7 | TRBV7-8 | CASSLGRDRAYEQYF | TGTGCCAGCAGCTTAGGCCGGGACAGGGCCTACGAGCAGTACTTC
. | . | TRBJ1-4 | TRBV7-2 | CASSPQGLEKLFF | TGTGCCAGCAGCCCACAGGGTCTTGAAAAACTGTTTTTT
TRBD2 | few | TRBJ2-2 | TRBV11-3 | CASSLRPGLAGDRTGELFF | TGTGCCAGCAGCTTACGCCCGGGACTAGCGGGAGATCGCACCGGGGAGCTGTTTTTT
. | . | TRBJ1-6 | TRBV7-2 | CASSPQGPLGSYNSPLHF | TGTGCCAGCAGCCCACAGGGACCCCTAGGTTCCTATAATTCACCCCTCCACTTT
. | . | TRBJ2-5 | TRBV15 | CATSEILRIIVDETQYF | TGTGCCACCAGTGAAATCCTGCGGATCATTGTCGACGAGACCCAGTACTTC
. | . | TRBJ1-1 | TRBV5-1 | CASSLAPGMNTEAFF | TGCGCCAGCAGCTTGGCCCCGGGGATGAACACTGAAGCTTTCTTT
. | . | TRBJ2-7 | TRBV19 | CASQDSRSYEQYF | TGTGCCAGCCAAGACAGCAGATCCTACGAGCAGTACTTC
. | . | TRBJ2-7 | TRBV4-1 | CASSQDRVPYEQYF | TGCGCCAGCAGCCAAGACAGGGTTCCTTACGAGCAGTACTTC
TRBD1 | few | TRBJ2-1 | TRBV9 | CASSEGGGHNEQFF | TGTGCCAGCAGCGAAGGGGGCGGTCACAATGAGCAGTTCTTC
. | . | TRBJ2-7 | TRBV7-9 | CASSWDWVGGEQYF | TGTGCCAGCAGCTGGGATTGGGTCGGAGGGGAGCAGTACTTC
TRBD2 | few | TRBJ2-5 | TRBV5-4 | CASSLVPGLGETQYF | TGTGCCAGCAGCTTAGTCCCGGGACTAGGAGAGACCCAGTACTTC
. | . | TRBJ2-7 | TRBV6-5 | CASSRSGPRAYEQYF | TGTGCCAGCAGTCGCTCGGGCCCGCGGGCCTACGAGCAGTACTTC
. | . | TRBJ1-2 | TRBV7-9 | CASTLYGMGDYGYTF | TGTGCCAGCACCCTTTACGGGATGGGAGACTATGGCTACACCTTC
TRBD2 | . | TRBJ2-1 | TRBV7-3 | CASSREGRFNEQFF | TGTGCCAGCAGCAGGGAGGGGCGGTTCAATGAGCAGTTCTTC
. | . | TRBJ2-7 | TRBV7-9 | CSSSSSGRQSSYEQYF | TGTTCCAGCAGCTCTTCAGGTCGACAGAGCTCCTACGAGCAGTACTTC
TRBD1 | . | TRBJ2-7 | TRBV9 | CASSGQGSSYEQYF | TGTGCCAGCAGCGGACAGGGAAGTAGCTACGAGCAGTACTTC
TRBD1 | . | TRBJ1-4 | TRBV5-4 | CASSMDRGYEKLFF | TGTGCCAGCAGCATGGACAGGGGGTATGAAAAACTGTTTTTT
. | few | TRBJ1-1 | TRBV7-9 | CSSSSHPMVGMSEAFF | TGTTCCAGCAGCTCCCACCCAATGGTTGGTATGAGTGAAGCTTTCTTT
TRBD1 | . | TRBJ2-7 | TRBV19 | CASSMGTGPYEQYF | TGTGCCAGTAGTATGGGGACAGGGCCCTACGAGCAGTACTTC
. | once | TRBJ1-1 | TRBV6-1 | CASSERGGWNTEAFF | TGTGCCAGCAGTGAACGCGGGGGCTGGAACACTGAAGCTTTCTTT